This T cell receptor (beta chain) was retrieved from a study of T cell repertoires in cytomegalovirus infection (dated by TCRdb to about 2019). Notes on the research overall: Donor HLA type was relevant to the analysis, as public TCR beta signatures indicated carriage of CMV infection together with the matching HLA type. What the study reported, not specific to this receptor: Carriers of CMV infection plus the relevant HLA type were discriminated by the cumulative frequency of public TCR beta family members in the study cohort and in an independent approximately 400-donor cohort. The ex vivo response was dominated by HLA-C-restricted CMV-specific TCR beta clonotypes, which also provided the single most frequent clonotype in two of eight donors.

The sample was run on an Illumina HiSeq 1500. Clones were called with MiXCR by TCRdb after fastp trimmed the public reads at Q25, and only in-frame beta chains were retained. Entries that share a CDR3 protein sequence are merged under the most common genes and DNA. The sample includes 200,000 to 250,000 distinct CDR3 sequences, with over 20% observed a single time. Roughly 18% of the sample is taken by the ten largest. Clipping removes 6 bases from V and 0 bases from J, with 9 as the unmatched junction base count. In the germline V gene, CDR1 corresponds to SQVTM and CDR2 to ANQGSEA. There are 15 amino acids in the CDR3, from cysteine to phenylalanine inclusive. Only CDR3 DNA remains: 45 bases, in frame from the first base. Details on this clonotype: This clone's antigen is unknown. Qualities for individual bases were not recorded, and no much larger clone is one base off.

The sequencing input was CD8+ T cells from PBMCs. The receptor comes from a human donor in good health (CMV status not recorded). Some clones in this sample may be carry-over from other donors' samples. This chain is built from TRBV29-1 and TRBJ2-7; the junction holds 9 bases that match TRBD2. The CDR3 protein sequence reads: CSVGPAGGGSYEQYF. The nucleotides read TGCAGCGTAGGGCCGGCGGGAGGGGGCTCCTACGAGCAGTACTTC.